The 5 T cell receptor beta chains in this list originate from one sample, sequenced in a study of T-cell reconstitution after alpha-beta-depleted transplantation in children. Unique molecular identifiers were used in preparing the TCRbeta library. TCRdb used MiXCR to reprocess the PCR reads, holding one entry per CDR3 protein. Of 200,000 to 250,000 distinct CDR3 sequences listed, under 9.5% are singletons. Sequencing used PBMCs, mostly from graft donor cells, obtained 180 days after TCRalphabeta/CD19-depleted stem cell transplant. These receptors were obtained from a male patient under 18 who had a stem cell transplant for acute lymphoblastic leukemia, so the T cells may come from the graft donor.

This clonotype occurred many times. V gene TRBV4-3 combines with J gene TRBJ2-7; the D is unclear. The germline V gene encodes CDR1 LGHNA and CDR2 YSLEER. The CDR3 has 15 amino acids. The V end lost 0 bases, the J end lost 1 base, and 10 bases lay between the germline ends. CDR3 protein: CASSQDRWDSYEQYF. The CDR3 DNA reads TGCGCCAGCAGCCAAGATAGGTGGGATTCCTACGAGCAGTACTTC.

Ten or more counts support this clonotype. The V and J genes are TRBV5-1 and TRBJ1-2; D unclear. In germline, CDR1 is SGHRS, CDR2 YFSETQ. V was trimmed by 6 bases and J by 5 bases, leaving 23 bases between them. The CDR3 sequence is 16 residues long. CDR3 amino acids: CASTPYPHRDGYGYTF. Here the CDR3 DNA reads TGCGCCAGCACTCCTTACCCCCACAGAGATGGTTATGGCTACACCTTC.

This clonotype appeared many times. This rearrangement joins TRBV7-2 to TRBJ2-7; the D gene is possibly TRBD2 (6 bases). The CDR3 has 13 residues. Germline V CDR1 and CDR2: SGHTA, FQGNSA. The V and J ends lost 5 bases and 5 bases respectively, with 13 bases between them. This CDR3 reads CASSVTRIHEQYF. CDR3 DNA: TGTGCCAGCAGCGTGACTAGGATCCACGAGCAGTACTTC.

This clonotype was detected ten times or more. The chain combines TRBV5-1 with TRBJ2-1; 7 bases are a match to TRBD2. Unmatched junction bases numbered 6, after V lost 7 bases and J lost 2 bases. The CDR3 has 14 residues. Germline CDR1 is SGHRS and CDR2 is YFSETQ. CDR3 bases: TGCGCCAGCGCGGGAGTTCAGGCCTACAATGAGCAGTTCTTC. Protein sequence: CASAGVQAYNEQFF.

Many counts were recorded for this clonotype. The gene calls are TRBV4-2 and TRBJ1-2; the D is unclear. Germline V CDR1 and CDR2: LGHNA, YNFKEQ. The CDR3 runs 15 residues. Trimming cost V 0 bases and J 2 bases, with 10 bases left between them. CDR3 sequence (DNA): TGTGCCAGCAGCCAAGAAGGTCTCTCCAACTATGGCTACACCTTC. This translates into CASSQEGLSNYGYTF.